The clone carrying this TCR beta chain was seen more than once but under ten times. What it recognizes is unknown. Exclusion followed for patients with uncontrolled infection, other autoimmune disease, pregnancy or lactation. The sample originates from a study of T cells in Graves' hyperthyroidism and ophthalmopathy. Broader study findings: In the blood, most expanded thyroid clonotypes above 0.001 appeared as well. With a median lead of roughly 6.2 months before onset, the model predicted ophthalmopathy.

TCR beta CDR3 regions were amplified from RNA transcripts. Researchers ran a first-round RT-PCR on the TCR CDR3 using the HTBI primer set. TCRdb reanalysed the multiplex PCR reads using MiXCR and keeps one entry per CDR3 protein. The table has about 420,000 distinct CDR3 sequences, around 16% seen once. Source material: blood. This TCR derives from a woman between 18 and 29 years old with Graves' hyperthyroidism.

Here the CDR3 DNA reads TGTGCCAGCAGCTTCCGACAGGGTGGAAACACCATATATTTT. Residues: CASSFRQGGNTIYF. This sequence joins TRBV11-3 and TRBJ1-3; 7 positions agree with TRBD1. The CDR3 has 14 amino acids. V lost 3 bases to trimming and J lost 3 bases; unmatched junction nucleotides: 2. Per germline, CDR1 SGHNT and CDR2 YENEEA.